This TCR beta chain derives from a study of cytomegalovirus exposure and HLA in healthy donors. General observations from the study: Later, TCR association rates were found to vary by HLA locus, highest for DRB1 and lowest for HLA-C. Earlier results showed most TCR beta V segments being productive about 90% or about 30% of the time.

The PCR was carried out with 60 Vbeta primers and 13 Jbeta primers. Repertoires were generated with immunoSEQ multiplex PCR, while TCRdb's copy carries only in-frame clones and drops some. The sample carries 70,000 to 100,000 clones, roughly two thirds recorded once. Worth noting for this clone: Its antigen is not known.

Germline CDR1 is MNHNS and CDR2 is SASEGT. The CDR3 length is 15 residues. The V end lost 4 bases, the J end lost 2 bases, and 15 bases lay between the germline ends. The sequenced sample was PBMCs. This chain connects TRBV6-1 to TRBJ2-7; tentatively, D is TRBD1 (6 bases). The source of this sequence is a woman between 50 and 59 years old in good health and CMV-seropositive. The CDR3 DNA sequence: TGTGCCAGCAGTGCCGATGAAGGGGGACCCTACGAGCAGTACGTC. Translating gives CASSADEGGPYEQYV.